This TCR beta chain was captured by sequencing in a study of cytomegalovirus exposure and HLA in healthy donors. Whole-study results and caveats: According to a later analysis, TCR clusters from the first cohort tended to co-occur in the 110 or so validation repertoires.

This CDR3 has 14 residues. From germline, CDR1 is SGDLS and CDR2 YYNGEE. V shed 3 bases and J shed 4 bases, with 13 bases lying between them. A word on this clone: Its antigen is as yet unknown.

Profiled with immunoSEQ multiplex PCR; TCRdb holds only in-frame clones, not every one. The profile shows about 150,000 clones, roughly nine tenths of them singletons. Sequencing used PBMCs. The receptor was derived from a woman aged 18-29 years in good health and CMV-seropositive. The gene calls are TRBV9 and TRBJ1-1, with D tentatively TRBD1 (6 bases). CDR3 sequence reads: CASSDPNRATEAFF. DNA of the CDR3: TGTGCCAGCAGCGACCCCAACAGGGCCACTGAAGCTTTCTTT.